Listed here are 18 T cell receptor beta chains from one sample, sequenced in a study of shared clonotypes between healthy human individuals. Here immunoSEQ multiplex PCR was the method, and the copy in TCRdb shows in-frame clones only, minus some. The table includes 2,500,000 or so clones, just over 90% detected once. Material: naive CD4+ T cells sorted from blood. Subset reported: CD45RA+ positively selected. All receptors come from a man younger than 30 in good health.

CDR3 sequence (DNA): TGTGCCAGCAGTCTTTTAGCGGGGCAGAGGTGGAACATTCAGTACTTC. Its translation is CASSLLAGQRWNIQYF. This chain connects TRBV28 to TRBJ2-4; TRBD2 agrees at 8 bases. V shed 5 bases, J shed 7 bases, and the junction held 13 bases outside the gene matches. Per the germline V gene, CDR1 is MDHEN and CDR2 is SYDVKM. CDR3 length: 16 amino acids. The full variable domain, its missing parts supplied by reference TRBV28 and TRBJ2-4, is DVKVTQSSRYLVKRTGEKVFLECVQDMDHENMFWYRQDPGLGLRLIYFSYDVKMKEKGDIPEGYSVSREKKERFSLILESASTNQTSMYLCASSLLAGQRWNIQYFGAGTRLSVL.

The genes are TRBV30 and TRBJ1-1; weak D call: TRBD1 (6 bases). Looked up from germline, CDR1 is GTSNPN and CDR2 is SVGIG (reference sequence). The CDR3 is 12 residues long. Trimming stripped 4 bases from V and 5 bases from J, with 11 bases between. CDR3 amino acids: CAWNREITEAFF. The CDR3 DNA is TGTGCCTGGAACAGGGAAATTACTGAAGCTTTCTTT.

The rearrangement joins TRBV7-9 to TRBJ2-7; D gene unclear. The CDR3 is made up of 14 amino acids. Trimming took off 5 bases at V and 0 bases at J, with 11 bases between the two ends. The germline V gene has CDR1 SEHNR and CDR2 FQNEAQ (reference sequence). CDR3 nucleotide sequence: TGTGCCAGCAGCCTTGACGCGAGCTCCTACGAGCAGTACTTC. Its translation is CASSLDASSYEQYF.

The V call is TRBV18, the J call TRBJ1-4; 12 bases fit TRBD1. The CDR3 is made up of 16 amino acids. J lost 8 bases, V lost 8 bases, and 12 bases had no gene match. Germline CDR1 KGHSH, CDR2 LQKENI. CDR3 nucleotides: TGTGCCAGCCGACCGGGACAGGGGGCGCGCGAAGAAAAACTGTTTTTT. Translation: CASRPGQGAREEKLFF.

In DNA form, the CDR3 reads TGTGCCAGCAGTTTAACGGGGGGGCACGAGACCCAGTACTTC. This gives the protein CASSLTGGHETQYF. The chain has TRBV28 and TRBJ2-5, with TRBD2 matching 8 bases. The ends lost 2 bases at V and 5 bases at J; junction bases unmatched: 4. Germline-derived CDR1 and CDR2 are MDHEN and SYDVKM. The CDR3 loop spans 14 amino acids.

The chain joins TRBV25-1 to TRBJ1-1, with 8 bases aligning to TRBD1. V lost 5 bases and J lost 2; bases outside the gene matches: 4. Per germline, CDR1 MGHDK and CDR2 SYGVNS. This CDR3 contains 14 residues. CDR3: CASSQGAKNTEAFF. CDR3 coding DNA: TGTGCCAGCAGTCAGGGGGCGAAAAACACTGAAGCTTTCTTT.

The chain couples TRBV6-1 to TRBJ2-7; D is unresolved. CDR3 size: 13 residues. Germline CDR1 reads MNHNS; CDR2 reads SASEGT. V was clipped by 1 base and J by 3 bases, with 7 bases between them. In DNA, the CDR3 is TGTGCCAGCAGTGAAGGGGCAGTCTACGAGCAGTACTTC. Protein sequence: CASSEGAVYEQYF.

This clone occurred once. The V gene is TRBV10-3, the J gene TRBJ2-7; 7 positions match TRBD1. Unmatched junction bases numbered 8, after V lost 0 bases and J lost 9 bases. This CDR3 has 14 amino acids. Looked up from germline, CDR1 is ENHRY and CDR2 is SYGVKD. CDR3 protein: CAISESGGLPGQYF. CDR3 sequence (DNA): TGTGCCATCAGTGAGTCAGGGGGCCTCCCCGGGCAGTACTTC.

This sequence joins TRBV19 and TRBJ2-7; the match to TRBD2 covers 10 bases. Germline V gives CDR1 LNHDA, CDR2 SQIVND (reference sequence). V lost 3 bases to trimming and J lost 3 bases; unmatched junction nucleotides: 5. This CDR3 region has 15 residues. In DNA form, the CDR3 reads TGTGCCAGTAGTATCCTAGCGGGAGACAACTACGAGCAGTACTTC. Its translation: CASSILAGDNYEQYF.

The CDR3 DNA sequence: TGTGCCAGCAGCTTAGGAAGTTTGGGCAGGGTCAATGAGCAGTTCTTC. Translating gives CASSLGSLGRVNEQFF. V gene TRBV11-1 combines with J gene TRBJ2-1; tentative D call: TRBD1 (5 bases). This CDR3 comprises 16 residues. The V end was cut by 1 base, the J end by 6 bases, with 16 bases between. Germline V gene lookup returns CDR1 SGHAT and CDR2 FQDESV (reference sequence). Together with reference TRBV11-1 and TRBJ2-1, the CDR3 gives the full variable domain: EAEVAQSPRYKITEKSQAVAFWCDPISGHATLYWYRQILGQGPELLVQFQDESVVDDSQLPKDRFSAERLKGVDSTLKIQPAELGDSAMYLCASSLGSLGRVNEQFFGPGTRLTVL.

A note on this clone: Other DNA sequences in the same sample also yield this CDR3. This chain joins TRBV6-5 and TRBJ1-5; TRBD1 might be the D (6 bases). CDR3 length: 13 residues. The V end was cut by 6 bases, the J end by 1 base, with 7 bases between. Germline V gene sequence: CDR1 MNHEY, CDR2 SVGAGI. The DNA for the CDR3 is TGTGCCAGCAGGAGGGGGAGCAATCAGCCCCAGCATTTT. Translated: CASRRGSNQPQHF.

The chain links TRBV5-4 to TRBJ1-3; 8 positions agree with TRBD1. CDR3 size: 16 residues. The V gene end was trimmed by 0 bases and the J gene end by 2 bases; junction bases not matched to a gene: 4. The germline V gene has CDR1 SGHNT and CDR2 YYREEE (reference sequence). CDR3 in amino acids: CASSLGRGQAGNTIYF. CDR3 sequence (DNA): TGTGCCAGCAGCTTGGGCAGGGGGCAGGCTGGAAACACCATATATTTT.

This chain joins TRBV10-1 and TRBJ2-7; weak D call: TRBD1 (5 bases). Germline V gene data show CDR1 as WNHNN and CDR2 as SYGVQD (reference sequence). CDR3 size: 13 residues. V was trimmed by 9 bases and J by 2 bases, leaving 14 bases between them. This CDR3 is CASGEAGPYEQYF. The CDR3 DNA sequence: TGCGCCAGTGGCGAGGCAGGGCCCTACGAGCAGTACTTC.

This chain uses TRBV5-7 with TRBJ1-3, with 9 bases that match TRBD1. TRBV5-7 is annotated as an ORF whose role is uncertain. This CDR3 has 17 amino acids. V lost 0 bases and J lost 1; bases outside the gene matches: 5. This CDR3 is CASSLGHRGRSGNTIYF. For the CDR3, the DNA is TGTGCCAGCAGCTTGGGACACAGGGGGCGATCTGGAAACACCATATATTTT.

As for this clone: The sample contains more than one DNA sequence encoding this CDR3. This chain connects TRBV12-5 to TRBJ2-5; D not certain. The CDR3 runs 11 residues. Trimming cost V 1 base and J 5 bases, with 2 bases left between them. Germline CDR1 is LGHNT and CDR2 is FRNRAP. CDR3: CASGLGETQYF. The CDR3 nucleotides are TGTGCTAGTGGTTTGGGGGAGACCCAGTACTTC.

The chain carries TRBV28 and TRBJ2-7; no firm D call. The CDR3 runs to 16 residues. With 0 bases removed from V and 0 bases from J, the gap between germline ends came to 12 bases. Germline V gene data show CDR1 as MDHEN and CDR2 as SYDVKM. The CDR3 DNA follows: TGTGCCAGCAGTTTATGGGGGTCCACATCCTCCTACGAGCAGTACTTC. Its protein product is CASSLWGSTSSYEQYF.

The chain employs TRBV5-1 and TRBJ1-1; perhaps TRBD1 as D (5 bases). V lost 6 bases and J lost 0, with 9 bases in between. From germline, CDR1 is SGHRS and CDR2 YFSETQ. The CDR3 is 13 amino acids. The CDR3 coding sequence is TGCGCCAGCAACGCAGGGCTGAACACTGAAGCTTTCTTT. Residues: CASNAGLNTEAFF.

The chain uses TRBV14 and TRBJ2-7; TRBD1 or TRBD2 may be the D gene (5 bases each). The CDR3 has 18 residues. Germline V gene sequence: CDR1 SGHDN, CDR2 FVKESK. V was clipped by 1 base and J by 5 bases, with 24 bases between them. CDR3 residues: CASSQGGVRTLRRDEQYF. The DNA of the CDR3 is TGTGCCAGCAGCCAAGGGGGCGTTCGGACTTTACGGCGCGACGAGCAGTACTTC.